This T cell receptor (beta chain) derives from a study of Ad26.COV2.S vaccination and SARS-CoV-2 variants. This CDR3 is 13 amino acids long. Germline CDR1 reads SNHLY; CDR2 reads FYNNEI. The germline V and J ends were trimmed by 7 bases and 6 bases, with 14 bases remaining between them. Clones were sequenced by immunoSEQ multiplex PCR, and TCRdb holds only the in-frame ones, with some missing. The table lists 330,000 or so clones, approximately 87% of them singletons. This clone was counted a single time. The sample's treatment: about 20 received Ad26.COV2.S at low or high dose, single or two shots; a few received placebo; per-sample allocation not given. Sampling happened 63 days after the first vaccine or placebo injection.

This specimen consisted of peripheral blood, obtained in a trial of Ad26.COV2.S vaccine versus placebo. The chain recombines TRBV2 with TRBJ2-3; D remains unclear. This receptor was obtained from a person between 18 and 65 years old who received the Ad26.COV2.S COVID-19 vaccine or a placebo. Written as DNA, the CDR3 is TGTGCCAGCAAGCTACCCACCAGGGATACGCAGTATTTT. This translates into CASKLPTRDTQYF.